The 5 T cell receptor beta chains presented below share a single source sample, sequenced in a study of blood T cells in healthy people across ages (dated by TCRdb to between 2014 and 2017). Preparation of the library involved 5' RACE. Sequencing used an Illumina HiSeq 2500. A second PCR of roughly 7 to 11 cycles was performed with a sample-barcoded 5' primer and a J-beta primer mix. TCRdb handled the public reads itself, with Q25 trimming in fastp and clone calling in MiXCR, and kept productive beta chains. Every CDR3 protein is listed once, alongside the most common genes and DNA of its rows. This sample holds around 1.5 million distinct CDR3 sequences; roughly 40% were observed only once. The ten biggest clones cover 7.9% of the sample. Sequenced input: blood. The origin of the receptors is a woman aged 18 to 35 in good health.

The J gene is TRBJ2-1, the V gene TRBV15; 9 bases line up with TRBD2. This CDR3 is built from 14 residues. Germline V CDR1 and CDR2: LNHNV, YYDKDF (reference sequence). Germline trimming cut 6 bases from V and 3 bases from J; bases unmatched to any gene: 3. The CDR3 spells CATRLAGFYNEQFF. CDR3 nucleotides: TGTGCCACCAGGCTAGCGGGATTCTACAATGAGCAGTTCTTC.

A word on this clonotype: This clone may be a read error of a much larger clone one base away. The V call is TRBV7-2, the J call TRBJ2-7, with 9 positions matching TRBD2. The CDR3 has 15 residues. J lost 0 bases, V lost 4 bases, and 4 bases had no gene match. Germline CDR1 is SGHTA and CDR2 is FQGNSA. The CDR3 sequence is CTSSSAGGFSYEQYF. Here the CDR3 DNA reads TGTACCAGCAGCTCCGCGGGAGGGTTCTCCTACGAGCAGTACTTC.

This clonotype showed up just once. One junction end does not reproduce the germline sequence, and a read error may be involved. The rearrangement joins TRBV4-2 to TRBJ1-1, with no clear D. In germline, CDR1 is LGHNA, CDR2 YNFKEQ. This CDR3 has 14 amino acids. The CDR3 loop reads CASSLRVLNTKAFF. CDR3 sequence (DNA): TGTGCCAGCAGCCTGAGAGTGCTGAACACTAAAGCTTTCTTT.

This clonotype has more than one count but fewer than ten. The chain carries TRBV14 and TRBJ1-2; D might be TRBD1 (6 bases). The ends were cut back, 4 bases at V and 4 bases at J, with 22 bases in the middle. Per germline, CDR1 SGHDN and CDR2 FVKESK. The CDR3 contains 17 residues. In DNA form, the CDR3 reads TGTGCCAGCAGCCCCAGCGAAGGAGTACAGGGAGGCTATGGCTACACCTTC. This encodes CASSPSEGVQGGYGYTF.

V and J are TRBV7-9 and TRBJ2-5; maybe TRBD2 (6 bases). The CDR3 consists of 15 residues. Per germline, CDR1 SEHNR and CDR2 FQNEAQ (reference sequence). Trimming left V 5 bases short and J 5 bases short, with 18 bases between. The DNA for the CDR3 is TGTGCCAGCAGCCAGCCCTCGGGGGTAGGCGAGACCCAGTACTTC. Protein: CASSQPSGVGETQYF.